The rows below give T cell receptor beta chains drawn from one sample of a study of blood T cell repertoires in COVID-19. Clones were read by immunoSEQ multiplex PCR, and TCRdb kept only the in-frame ones, dropping some. The sample consists of some 200,000 clones, about 80% of them appearing once. The source material was peripheral blood. The receptors were gathered from a woman aged 30 to 39 who had recovered from COVID-19. CDR3s include the opening cysteine and the closing phenylalanine or tryptophan. A D gene is named only where the DNA matches it firmly. Only part of the rows carry a size: once, few, many, or a class if the clone is expanded.

clone_size j_call d_call v_call cdr3_nt cdr3_aa
few TRBJ2-1 TRBD2 TRBV18 TGTGCCAGCTCACCACCGGGCAGCGGGAGAGTCTATGAGCAGTTCTTC CASSPPGSGRVYEQFF
once TRBJ1-1 NA TRBV14 TGTGCCAGCAGCCAAGATGGCAGGGGGAACACTGAAGCTTTCTTT CASSQDGRGNTEAFF
NA TRBJ1-1 TRBD1 TRBV18 TGTGCCAGCTCACCTGACAGGGATTTTGAAGCTTTCTTT CASSPDRDFEAFF
NA TRBJ2-5 NA TRBV3-1/TRBV3-2 TGTGCCAGCAGCCAAGATCTTCAGGGTCAAGAGACCCAGTACTTC CASSQDLQGQETQYF
NA TRBJ2-2 NA TRBV7-3 TGTGCCAGCAGCCCCCCCGGGGTAGCGGAGAACGGCGGGGAGCTGTTTTTT CASSPPGVAENGGELFF
once TRBJ2-5 NA TRBV29-1 TGCAGCGTGAGAAGTTACAGGTACCAAGAGACCCAGTACTTC CSVRSYRYQETQYF
NA TRBJ2-1 TRBD2 TRBV19 TGTGCCAGTAGTATCGGGGCTAGCGGACGCTTCTATGAGCAGTTCTTC CASSIGASGRFYEQFF
NA TRBJ2-3 TRBD2 TRBV29-1 TGCAGCCTGCGGGGACTAGGGGGAGATACGCAGTATTTT CSLRGLGGDTQYF
NA TRBJ1-2 NA TRBV29-1 TGCAGCGTTGCAGGGGAGTGGAAAGGCTACACCTTC CSVAGEWKGYTF
NA TRBJ2-7 NA TRBV28 TGTGCCAGCAGTTTCCCGAGTGAGGTTCACGGGAGTGTCGACGAGCAGTACTTC CASSFPSEVHGSVDEQYF
few TRBJ1-3 NA TRBV11-2 TGTGCCAGCAGCTTAGGTGCCGGGACACCGTCTGGAAACACCATATATTTT CASSLGAGTPSGNTIYF
NA TRBJ1-5 NA TRBV12-1 TGTGCCAGCAGCTCAGACAGGGGTTGGGTACAGCCCCAGCATTTT CASSSDRGWVQPQHF
NA TRBJ2-5 TRBD1 TRBV5-4 TGTGCCAGCAGCTTAAACAGGGGAAAAGAGACCCAGTACTTC CASSLNRGKETQYF